The entry below gives a single T cell receptor beta chain sequence along with its context. This clonotype was recorded at least ten times. Its antigen is unknown. No base-level quality is on record; no much larger clone is a single base apart. The data belong to a study of T cells in Graves' hyperthyroidism and ophthalmopathy (dated by TCRdb to the late 2010s). Describing the broader study: To identify TCR V-J signatures that set the groups apart, the researchers used a discovery cohort of about a hundred patients, made up of 40 to 45 with Graves' ophthalmopathy and 57 with stable Graves' hyperthyroidism. An independent validation cohort of some 18 hyperthyroidism patients and roughly 16 patients who later progressed to ophthalmopathy tested prospective prediction of ophthalmopathy. For training and testing, the 95 to 100 patients in the discovery cohort were randomly divided in a 7:3 ratio. The study also compared thyroid tissue and blood T-cell repertoires from about 6 Graves' hyperthyroidism patients. After sampling, hyperthyroidism patients received methimazole starting at 30 mg daily, and ophthalmopathy patients received high-dose intravenous methylprednisolone. The paper reports TCR Vbeta CDR3 sequencing of 130 to 150 peripheral blood samples: around 45 ophthalmopathy, 75 to 80 hyperthyroidism and around 17 progressor patients.

TCR beta CDR3 regions were amplified from RNA transcripts. The TCR CDR3 was subjected to a first round of RT-PCR using the HTBI primer set and the Qiagen OneStep RT-PCR kit. The libraries were constructed in a second round of multiplex PCR and then size-selected and purified. Sequencing of the libraries was done on an Illumina HiSeq2000 using paired-end 100 bp reads. The authors processed their data as follows. Raw data were processed with SOAPnuke, discarding reads with adapters, uncalled bases, mean Phred below 15, or no exact constant-primer or identifier match. COPE v1.2.5 was used to merge high-quality paired reads, and clonotypes were defined as unique nucleotide sequences. Clonotypes were aligned to IMGT TRBV, TRBD and TRBJ reference segments using MiTCR v1.1. The analysis was restricted to V-J combinations with a frequency above 0.0001, which together covered roughly 99% of the repertoires. The TCS score was defined as the ratio of F50 (clonal expansion) to E x V (chaos), calculated using BLOSUM62-based TCRdist between CDR3 peptides within each V-J. Welch's t-statistics and random forest reduced around 510 V-J features to 10 to 15, which were used in a naive Bayes classifier (R e1071). The Morisita-Horn index was used to measure how similar the thyroid and blood repertoires were. TCRdb applied fastp at Q25 and MiXCR to the public reads, then kept only in-frame beta chains. CDR3 protein duplicates are merged, each entry listing the most common genes and DNA. Clone size and V and J calls follow TCRdb, not the original study. The sample table lists a few hundred thousand distinct CDR3 sequences, 40% to 50% of them with a count of one. 44% of the sample is in the top ten clones.

The study excluded patients with uncontrolled infections, other autoimmune diseases, pregnancy or lactation. Diagnoses relied on clinical symptoms, serum thyroxine and TRAb, thyroid ultrasound and orbital computed tomography. Total RNA was extracted using Trizol reagent, and RNA quality was assessed on an Agilent 2100 Bioanalyzer. General study outcomes and caveats: Most expanded thyroid clonotypes (frequency above 0.001) were also detected in blood, suggesting blood repertoires may reflect thyroid immune responses. Sample size was not statistically predetermined, and investigators were not blinded to group allocation. In validation, progression to ophthalmopathy was predicted by the model with about 70% sensitivity and 72% to 85% specificity, a median of 6.5 months before onset. A model built on a 13 V-J signature distinguished ophthalmopathy from stable hyperthyroidism, reaching roughly 88% sensitivity and about 81% specificity in cross-validation and 80%/75% in testing.

V loses 7 bases, J loses 2 bases, and the germline ends lie 11 bases apart. The CDR3 starts with the cysteine, ends with the phenylalanine, and has 13 residues. The retained sequence is limited to the CDR3, 39 bases, with the frame set at the first base. From the germline V gene, CDR1 is SNHLY and CDR2 is FYNNEI. The V and J genes are TRBV2 and TRBJ1-1; the D gene is unclear. The sequencing input was peripheral blood or thyroid tissue (not recorded which). The receptor was isolated from an adult woman with Graves' disease, either hyperthyroidism or ophthalmopathy (not recorded which). The nucleotide sequence reads TGTGCCAGCATCAGACAAGTAAACACTGAAGCTTTCTTT. Translated, this gives CASIRQVNTEAFF.